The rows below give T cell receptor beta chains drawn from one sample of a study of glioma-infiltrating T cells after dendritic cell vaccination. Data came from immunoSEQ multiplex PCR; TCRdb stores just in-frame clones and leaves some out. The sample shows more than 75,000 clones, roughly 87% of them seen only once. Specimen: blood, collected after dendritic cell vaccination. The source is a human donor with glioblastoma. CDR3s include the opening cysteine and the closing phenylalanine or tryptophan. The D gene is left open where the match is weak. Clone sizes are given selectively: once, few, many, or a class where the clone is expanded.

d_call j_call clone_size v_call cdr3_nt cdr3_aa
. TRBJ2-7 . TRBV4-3 TGCGCCAGCAGCCAAGATCGGGACTACGAGCAGTACTTC CASSQDRDYEQYF
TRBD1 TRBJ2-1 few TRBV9 TGTGCCAGCAGCACGGGACAGTCTTGGATCAATGAGCAGTTCTTC CASSTGQSWINEQFF
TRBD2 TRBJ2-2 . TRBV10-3 TGTGCCATCAGTGTCGCTAGCGGGGGCGCCGTTAACACCGGGGAGCTGTTTTTT CAISVASGGAVNTGELFF
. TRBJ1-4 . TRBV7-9 TGTGCCAGCAGCGCCAGTGGAGGAGCGGAAAAACTGTTTTTT CASSASGGAEKLFF
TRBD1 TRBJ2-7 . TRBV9 TGTGCCAGCAGCGTAGCCCCAGGGGGCAACTCCTACGAGCAGTACTTC CASSVAPGGNSYEQYF
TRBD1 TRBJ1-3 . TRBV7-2 TGTGCCAGCAGCACGCCCCCGGGACAGGCCGGAAACACCATATATTTT CASSTPPGQAGNTIYF
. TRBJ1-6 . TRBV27 TGTGCCAGCAGTCCCGGGACCTATAATTCACCCCTCCACTTT CASSPGTYNSPLHF
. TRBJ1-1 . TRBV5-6 TGTGCCAGCAGCCCCGGACAGACCCCGAACACTGAAGCTTTCTTT CASSPGQTPNTEAFF
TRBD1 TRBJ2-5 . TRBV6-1 TGTGCCAGCAGGAGGGACAGGGGTGTTGACGAGACCCAGTACTTC CASRRDRGVDETQYF
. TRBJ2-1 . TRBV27 TGTGCCAGCATGGGCACGATCTCCTACAATGAGCAGTTCTTC CASMGTISYNEQFF